The 22 T cell receptor beta chains below all came from one sample that was sequenced in a study of blood T cell repertoires in COVID-19. The table came from immunoSEQ multiplex PCR; TCRdb's copy has only in-frame clones and leaves some out. The sample lists about 280,000 clones, 85% occurring once. Sequenced sample: PBMCs or T cells enriched from blood (not recorded which). These receptors all come from a woman between 45 and 60 years old who had recovered from COVID-19.

This sequence joins TRBV19 and TRBJ1-6; D is uncertain. V lost 7 bases and J 9 bases, leaving 7 bases between the germline ends. CDR3 length: 11 amino acids. Germline CDR1 reads LNHDA; CDR2 reads SQIVND (reference sequence). The CDR3 loop is CASITGSPLHF. The CDR3 nucleotides read TGTGCCAGTATAACGGGTTCACCCCTCCACTTT. The whole variable domain, filled in from reference TRBV19 and TRBJ1-6, reads DGGITQSPKYLFRKEGQNVTLSCEQNLNHDAMYWYRQDPGQGLRLIYYSQIVNDFQKGDIAEGYSVSREKKESFPLTVTSAQKNPTAFYLCASITGSPLHFGNGTRLTVT.

The chain carries TRBV6-5 and TRBJ1-3, with D perhaps matching TRBD1 (6 bases). CDR3 length: 14 residues. In germline, CDR1 is MNHEY, CDR2 SVGAGI. V was pared by 4 bases and J by 2 bases, with 9 bases between. CDR3 nucleotide sequence: TGTGCCAGCAGTTCCCGGACAGCTGGAAACACCATATATTTT. It is translated as CASSSRTAGNTIYF.

The genes are TRBV7-2 and TRBJ2-1; TRBD2 matches 7 bases. Germline CDR1 SGHTA, CDR2 FQGNSA. CDR3 length equals 16 residues. Trimming cost V 5 bases and J 0 bases; bases outside gene matches: 7. The CDR3 loop reads CASSTSSGASYNEQFF. The CDR3 DNA sequence: TGTGCCAGCAGCACCTCTAGCGGTGCCTCCTACAATGAGCAGTTCTTC.

The chain uses TRBV28 and TRBJ1-3; 7 nucleotides line up with TRBD1. Germline V gene sequence: CDR1 MDHEN, CDR2 SYDVKM. Losses at the gene ends were 3 bases for V and 0 bases for J; bases not matched to a gene: 17. The CDR3 length is 20 residues. CDR3 sequence: CASSFPGQYSQSVSGNTIYF. The CDR3, as DNA: TGTGCCAGCAGTTTTCCGGGACAGTACAGCCAGTCGGTCTCTGGAAACACCATATATTTT.

This sequence joins TRBV24-1 and TRBJ1-5; D unclear. Trimming shortened V by 1 base and J by 3 bases, and 6 bases separated the two germline ends. CDR1 and CDR2 (germline): KGHDR, SFDVKD. The CDR3 is made up of 14 amino acids. The CDR3 DNA reads TGTGCCACCAGTGATTTAGCCAACAATCAGCCCCAGCATTTT. It yields the protein CATSDLANNQPQHF.

The sample holds one count of this clone. The chain couples TRBV5-1 to TRBJ2-2; tentative D call: TRBD1 (6 bases). The germline CDR1 and CDR2 sequences are SGHRS and YFSETQ. V gave up 4 bases and J gave up 6 bases, with 13 bases separating them. The CDR3 extends over 14 amino acids. The CDR3 nucleotides read TGCGCCAGCAGCCCGGGACAAGAGGCCGGGGAGCTGTTTTTT. It encodes CASSPGQEAGELFF.

V and J are TRBV10-3 and TRBJ1-1, with a weak D call TRBD1 (5 bases). CDR1 and CDR2 (germline): ENHRY, SYGVKD. This CDR3 has 11 residues. V was trimmed by 9 bases and J by 7 bases, leaving 12 bases between them. CDR3 in DNA: TGTGCCATTAAAGGGGAGGGTGAAGCTTTCTTT. Encoded protein: CAIKGEGEAFF.

The chain joins TRBV7-2 to TRBJ1-1, with D unclear. Trimming stripped 4 bases from V and 1 base from J, with 10 bases between. The CDR3 runs 14 residues. Germline CDR1 SGHTA, CDR2 FQGNSA. The CDR3 nucleotides are TGTGCCAGCAGCTCTGGTCCAGGGAACACTGAAGCTTTCTTT. Its protein product is CASSSGPGNTEAFF.

This clone was found a few times. The V gene is TRBV7-2, the J gene TRBJ2-5; TRBD2 is a possible D gene (6 bases). Germline V gene sequence: CDR1 SGHTA, CDR2 FQGNSA. The CDR3 runs to 14 residues. Trimming removed 2 bases from V and 5 bases from J, with 12 bases in between. The CDR3 is CASSLYGRGETQYF. The CDR3 DNA follows: TGTGCCAGCAGCTTATACGGGAGAGGTGAGACCCAGTACTTC.

This sequence joins TRBV30 and TRBJ1-5; TRBD1 might be the D (5 bases). The length of the CDR3 is 14 residues. The V and J ends lost 3 bases and 1 base respectively, with 10 bases between them. Looked up from germline, CDR1 is GTSNPN and CDR2 is SVGIG (reference sequence). CDR3 sequence (DNA): TGTGCCTGGAGCAGGGCAGGAAGCAATCAGCCCCAGCATTTT. Its protein product is CAWSRAGSNQPQHF.

V and J are TRBV7-9 and TRBJ2-7; D ambiguous. Germline loops: CDR1 SEHNR, CDR2 FQNEAQ (reference sequence). Trimming shortened V by 4 bases and J by 2 bases, and 3 bases separated the two germline ends. This CDR3 is 11 amino acids long. CDR3 in amino acids: CASSSTYEQYF. The CDR3 DNA sequence: TGTGCCAGCAGCTCCACCTACGAGCAGTACTTC.

Remarks on this clone: This probably arose from a read error, given a far larger clone one base away. CDR3: CASSPGLSTDTQYF. The CDR3, as DNA: TGTGCCAGCAGTCCGGGACTTAGCACAGATACGCAGTATTTT. The chain uses TRBV2 and TRBJ2-3, with D perhaps matching TRBD2 (6 bases). CDR1 and CDR2 (germline): SNHLY, FYNNEI. V was clipped by 5 bases and J by 0 bases, with 9 bases between them. The CDR3 totals 14 residues.

In this sample, this clone turned up once. The V call is TRBV28, the J call TRBJ1-3; 9 nucleotides align to TRBD1. The CDR3 consists of 17 residues. Germline CDR1 MDHEN, CDR2 SYDVKM. The junction had 12 bases not matched to a gene; V was cut back by 6 bases and J by 3 bases. Here the CDR3 reads CASSTNPGTGFGNTIYF. In DNA form, the CDR3 reads TGTGCCAGCAGCACCAATCCCGGGACAGGGTTTGGAAACACCATATATTTT.

The genes are TRBV4-1 and TRBJ1-2; tentative D call: TRBD1 (5 bases). CDR1 and CDR2 (germline): MGHRA, YSYEKL. CDR3 length: 12 amino acids. Trimming removed 0 bases from V and 8 bases from J, with 7 bases in between. CDR3 amino acids: CASSQDRTGYTF. The CDR3 coding sequence is TGCGCCAGCAGCCAAGATCGGACAGGCTACACCTTC.

This rearrangement joins TRBV7-2 to TRBJ2-5, with a possible D match to TRBD2 (6 bases). The V end was cut by 5 bases, the J end by 5 bases, with 12 bases between. The CDR3 totals 13 residues. The germline V gene has CDR1 SGHTA and CDR2 FQGNSA. The CDR3 loop is CASSGGLGETQYF. CDR3 coding DNA: TGTGCCAGCAGCGGGGGGTTGGGGGAGACCCAGTACTTC.

This sequence joins TRBV20-1 and TRBJ1-5; 7 bases line up with TRBD1. The V segment lost 3 bases and the J segment 14 bases; nucleotides outside the gene matches: 7. The CDR3 covers 11 residues. Germline values: CDR1 DFQATT, CDR2 SNEGSKA (reference sequence). The CDR3 loop reads CSASQGQLKHF. CDR3 bases: TGCAGTGCTAGCCAGGGACAGCTCAAGCATTTT.

The chain employs TRBV5-8 and TRBJ1-1, with 10 bases identical to TRBD1. The CDR3 runs to 15 residues. J was trimmed by 5 bases and V by 4 bases; bases with no gene match: 8. Germline V gene lookup returns CDR1 SGHTS and CDR2 YDEGEE. In DNA, the CDR3 is TGTGCCAGCAGCCAGAGACAGGGGGCGCAAACTGAAGCTTTCTTT. This sequence encodes CASSQRQGAQTEAFF. The entire variable domain, with the rest obtained from reference TRBV5-8 and TRBJ1-1, is as follows: EAGVTQSPTHLIKTRGQQATLRCSPISGHTSVYWYQQALGLGLQFLLWYDEGEERNRGNFPPRFSGRQFPNYSSELNVNALELEDSALYLCASSQRQGAQTEAFFGQGTRLTVV.

The chain recombines TRBV3-1 (or the pseudogene TRBV3-2) with TRBJ2-3; TRBD2 matches 14 bases. Trimming took 0 bases from V and 1 from J; bases not matched to a gene: 15. The CDR3 extends over 22 amino acids. CDR1 and CDR2 (germline): LGHDT, YNNKEL (reference sequence). The CDR3 sequence is CASSQDLGLAGGPAGGTDTQYF. CDR3 coding DNA: TGTGCCAGCAGCCAAGATCTCGGACTAGCGGGAGGCCCGGCGGGGGGCACAGATACGCAGTATTTT.

V usage is TRBV30 and J usage is TRBJ1-2; D uncertain. In germline, CDR1 is GTSNPN, CDR2 SVGIG (reference sequence). Trimming left V 0 bases short and J 8 bases short, with 16 bases between. This CDR3 has 14 amino acids. CDR3 sequence: CAWSVRQSRVGYTF. Here the CDR3 DNA reads TGTGCCTGGAGTGTACGGCAGTCGCGGGTGGGCTACACCTTC.

The V call is TRBV5-1, the J call TRBJ2-3; no reliable D call. The CDR3 runs 13 residues. Trimming left V 2 bases short and J 4 bases short, with 8 bases between. Germline CDR1 SGHRS, CDR2 YFSETQ. CDR3: CASSLPSPDTQYF. CDR3 in DNA: TGCGCCAGCAGCTTACCCAGTCCAGATACGCAGTATTTT.

The chain has TRBV11-2 and TRBJ1-6, with D possibly matching TRBD1 (6 bases). V was shortened by 6 bases and J by 5 bases, with 11 bases between the two germline ends. The CDR3 runs 14 residues. CDR1 is SGHAT, CDR2 FQNNGV, per germline. The CDR3 reads CASRLQGNNSPLHF. The CDR3 DNA reads TGTGCCAGCAGACTACAGGGAAATAATTCACCCCTCCACTTT.

The chain recombines TRBV29-1 with TRBJ2-3; D perhaps matches TRBD2 (6 bases). Trimming stripped 3 bases from V and 2 bases from J, with 15 bases between. The germline gives CDR1 SQVTM, CDR2 ANQGSEA. This CDR3 has 15 residues. In DNA, the CDR3 is TGCAGCGTTGAGAACAAACGGACTAACACAGATACGCAGTATTTT. This translates into CSVENKRTNTDTQYF.